This T cell receptor (beta chain) was captured by sequencing in a study of CD8+CD57+ T cells in acquired aplastic anemia. Study at large: Each DNA sample taken from sorted CD4+ and CD8+ cells came to about 3 ug on average.

CD8+CD57+ cell expansion had been shown by flow cytometry in patients chosen for sequencing. A severe acquired aplastic anemia diagnosis applied to all patients. Genomic DNA was employed as the template in profiling TCR beta VDJ and CDR3. MiXCR, applied by TCRdb to the reads, yields one record per CDR3 protein. Of some 150,000 distinct CDR3 sequences in the sample, roughly two thirds were seen once. V was clipped by 5 bases and J by 0 bases, with 17 bases between them. CDR3 length: 16 amino acids. The germline CDR1 and CDR2 sequences are DFQATT and SNEGSKA (reference sequence). The gene calls are TRBV20-1 and TRBJ2-1; D is ambiguous. The origin of this receptor is a human donor with aplastic anemia. The sample was sorted CD4+, CD8+, or CD8+CD57+ T cells (not recorded which) from PBMCs. This chain's CDR3 is CSAEKLRRSSYNEQFF. The DNA for the CDR3 is TGCAGTGCTGAAAAGCTCAGGAGAAGCTCCTACAATGAGCAGTTCTTC.